The T cell receptor beta chain described here comes from a study of CXCR3-negative and CXCR3-positive naive CD8 T cells. Findings and limits, study-wide: TRBV-TRBJ usage matched between naive CXCR3-negative and CXCR3-positive cells but not between memory cells. Much lower diversity was found in memory CD8+ cells, while both naive subsets had comparably high diversity. CXCR3-negative naive cells had less hydrophobic TRB CDR3s than did CXCR3-positive naive cells.

TRB cDNA libraries were made by UMI-labeled 5' RACE. TCRdb processed the 5' RACE reads again and assigns one entry to each CDR3 protein, with no DNA. The sample totals 70,000 to 95,000 distinct CDR3 sequences. This CDR3 has 15 residues. About this clonotype itself: Its antigen is not known.

The sample consisted of naive CXCR3- CD8+ T cells from blood. This sample's subset: CD45RO-CCR7+CD27+CD95- naive CD8+ T cells lacking CXCR3 (TNR3-). This sequence was found in a human donor in good health. Some clones in this sample may be carry-over from other donors' samples. The chain couples TRBV12-3 or TRBV12-4 to TRBJ2-1; checking the TCRdb D call of TRBD2 is not possible without DNA. The CDR3 here is CASSLQASGGASGLF.